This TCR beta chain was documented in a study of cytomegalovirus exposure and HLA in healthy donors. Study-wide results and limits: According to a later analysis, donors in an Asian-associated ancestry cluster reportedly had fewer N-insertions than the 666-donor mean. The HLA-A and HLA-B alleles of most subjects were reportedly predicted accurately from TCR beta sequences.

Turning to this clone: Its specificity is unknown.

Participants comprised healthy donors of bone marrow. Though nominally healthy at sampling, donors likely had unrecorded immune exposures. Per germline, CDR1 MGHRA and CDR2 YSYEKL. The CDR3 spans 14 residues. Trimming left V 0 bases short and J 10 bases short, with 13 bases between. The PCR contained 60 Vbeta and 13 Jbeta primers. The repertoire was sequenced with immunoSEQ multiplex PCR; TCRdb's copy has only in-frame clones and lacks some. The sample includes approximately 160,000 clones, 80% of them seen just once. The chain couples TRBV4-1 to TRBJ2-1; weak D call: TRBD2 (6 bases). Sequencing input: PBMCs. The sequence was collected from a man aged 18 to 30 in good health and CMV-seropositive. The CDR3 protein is CASSQDGPRGEQFF. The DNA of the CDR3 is TGCGCCAGCAGCCAAGATGGGCCCCGGGGGGAGCAGTTCTTC.